This T cell receptor (beta chain) was documented in a study of CD8+ T cells in alopecia areata. Turning to the study itself: Each day, treated patients took oral tofacitinib twice, at 5 to 10 mg per dose.

About this clone itself: Its specificity is not known.

cDNA serving as the sequencing template came from extracted, reverse transcribed RNA. Profiling relied on immunoSEQ multiplex PCR, and the TCRdb table lists in-frame clones only, not all of them. The sample lists 10,000 to 15,000 clones, roughly three fifths occurring once. Collected material from alopecia areata patients comprised lesional scalp punch biopsies and peripheral blood. V lost 2 bases, J lost 1 base, and 12 bases stayed unmatched. The germline CDR1 and CDR2 sequences are SEHNR and FQNEAQ (reference sequence). The CDR3 spans 18 residues. General study findings and limits: The study found higher clonality in lesional than normal scalp, especially in alopecia totalis/universalis.

This TCR was recovered from a human donor with alopecia areata. This rearrangement joins TRBV7-9 to TRBJ2-7; TRBD2 matches at 9 bases. Sequencing was carried out using skin. CDR3 in DNA: TGTGCCAGCAGCTTAAACCGGGAAATAGCGGGAGAGTCCTACGAGCAGTACTTC. It specifies CASSLNREIAGESYEQYF. The full variable domain, with the rest looked up from reference TRBV7-9 and TRBJ2-7, is DTGVSQNPRHKITKRGQNVTFRCDPISEHNRLYWYRQTLGQGPEFLTYFQNEAQLEKSRLLSDRFSAERPKGSFSTLEIQRTEQGDSAMYLCASSLNREIAGESYEQYFGPGTRLTVT.